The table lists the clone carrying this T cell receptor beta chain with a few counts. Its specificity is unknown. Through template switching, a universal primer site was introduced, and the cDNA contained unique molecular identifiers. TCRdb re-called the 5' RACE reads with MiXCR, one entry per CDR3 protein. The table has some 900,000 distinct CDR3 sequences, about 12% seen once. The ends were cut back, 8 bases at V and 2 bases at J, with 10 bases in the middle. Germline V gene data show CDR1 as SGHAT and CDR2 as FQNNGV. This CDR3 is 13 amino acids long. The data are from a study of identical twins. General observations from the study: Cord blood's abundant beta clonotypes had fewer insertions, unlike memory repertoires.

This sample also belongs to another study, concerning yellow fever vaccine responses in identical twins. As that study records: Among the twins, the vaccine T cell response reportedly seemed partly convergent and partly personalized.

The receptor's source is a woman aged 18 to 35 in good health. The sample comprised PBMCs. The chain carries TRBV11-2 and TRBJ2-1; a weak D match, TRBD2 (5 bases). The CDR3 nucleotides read TGTGCCAGCGGGAGACTCGCCTACAATGAGCAGTTCTTC. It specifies CASGRLAYNEQFF.